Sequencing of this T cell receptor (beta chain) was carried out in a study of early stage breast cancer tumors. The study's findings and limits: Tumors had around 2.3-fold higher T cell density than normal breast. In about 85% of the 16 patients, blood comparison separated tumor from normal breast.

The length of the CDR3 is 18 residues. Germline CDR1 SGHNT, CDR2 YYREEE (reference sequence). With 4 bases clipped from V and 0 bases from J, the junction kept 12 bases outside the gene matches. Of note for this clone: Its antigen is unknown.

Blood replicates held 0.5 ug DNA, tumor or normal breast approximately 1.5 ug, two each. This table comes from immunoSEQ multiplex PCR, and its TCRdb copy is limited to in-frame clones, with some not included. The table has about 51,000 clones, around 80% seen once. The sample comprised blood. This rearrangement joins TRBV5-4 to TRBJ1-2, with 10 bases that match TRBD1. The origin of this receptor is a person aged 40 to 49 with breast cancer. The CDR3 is CASSAEPGQGSSNYGYTF. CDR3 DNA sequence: TGTGCCAGCAGCGCAGAACCGGGACAGGGGTCGTCTAACTATGGCTACACCTTC.